Listed below are T cell receptor beta chains from one sample, sequenced in a study of shared clonotypes between healthy human individuals. Sequenced by immunoSEQ multiplex PCR; TCRdb stores in-frame clones only, minus some. This repertoire shows about 2.4 million clones, just over 90% found once; its top ten account for around 0.15%. Sequenced: naive CD4+ T cells sorted from blood. All receptors derive from a man aged 18 to 30 in good health. Both conserved end residues are part of each CDR3. Each record gives: CDR3 length, J gene, D gene, V gene, clone size, CDR3 DNA, CDR3 protein. The D gene is left open where the match is weak. Clone size is not always given. Where it is, it says once, few, many or a class for expanded clones.

length: 15
J: TRBJ2-3
D: TRBD1
V: TRBV5-1
size: NA
DNA: TGCGCCAGCAGCTTCGGGGGACAGGGCCCAGATACGCAGTATTTT
CDR3: CASSFGGQGPDTQYF

length: 14
J: TRBJ1-4
D: NA
V: TRBV29-1
size: NA
DNA: TGCAGCGTTGTCGAACGGATTGGATTTGAAAAACTGTTTTTT
CDR3: CSVVERIGFEKLFF

length: 16
J: TRBJ2-3
D: NA
V: TRBV28
size: NA
DNA: TGTGCCAGCAGTTCACTCGGGACGACCCGGGCAGATACGCAGTATTTT
CDR3: CASSSLGTTRADTQYF

length: 15
J: TRBJ2-1
D: NA
V: TRBV2
size: NA
DNA: TGTGCCAGCATCCGAGGGGCAGCTCGGGACAATGAGCAGTTCTTC
CDR3: CASIRGAARDNEQFF

length: 13
J: TRBJ1-1
D: NA
V: TRBV11-2
size: NA
DNA: TGTGCCAGCAGCTACGGTGAAGCAAGTGAAGCTTTCTTT
CDR3: CASSYGEASEAFF

length: 11
J: TRBJ2-3
D: NA
V: TRBV12-5
size: once
DNA: TGTGCTAGTGCCTTGGTAGATACGCAGTATTTT
CDR3: CASALVDTQYF

length: 17
J: TRBJ2-7
D: TRBD2
V: TRBV18
size: NA
DNA: TGTGCCAGCTCGAGCAATAGTGGCGGGAGGGCGGCGTACGAGCAGTACTTC
CDR3: CASSSNSGGRAAYEQYF

length: 13
J: TRBJ1-5
D: TRBD1
V: TRBV6-1
size: NA
DNA: TGTGCCAGCAGTACGGACAGGGATCAGCCCCAGCATTTT
CDR3: CASSTDRDQPQHF

length: 14
J: TRBJ1-2
D: NA
V: TRBV19
size: NA
DNA: TGTGCCAGTGGGGAACATCGTACAGCAACAGGCTACACCTTC
CDR3: CASGEHRTATGYTF

length: 15
J: TRBJ1-6
D: TRBD1
V: TRBV4-2
size: NA
DNA: TGTGCCAGCAGCCAAGAGGGACAGTTGAATTCACCCCTCCACTTT
CDR3: CASSQEGQLNSPLHF

length: 15
J: TRBJ2-7
D: TRBD1
V: TRBV6-5
size: NA
DNA: TGTGCCAGCAGTTGGGGACAGGTTAAATCATACGAGCAGTACTTC
CDR3: CASSWGQVKSYEQYF

length: 15
J: TRBJ2-1
D: TRBD2
V: TRBV4-3
size: NA
DNA: TGCGCCAGCAGCCGGGGGGGACTAGGAGACAATGAGCAGTTCTTC
CDR3: CASSRGGLGDNEQFF

length: 15
J: TRBJ2-5
D: TRBD1
V: TRBV11-2
size: NA
DNA: TGTGCCAGCAGCACGACAGGGGTGGGTAGAGAGACCCAGTACTTC
CDR3: CASSTTGVGRETQYF

length: 16
J: TRBJ2-6
D: NA
V: TRBV18
size: once
DNA: TGTGCCAGCTCACCTGCTGGGGTCTCTGGGGCCAACGTCCTGACTTTC
CDR3: CASSPAGVSGANVLTF

length: 17
J: TRBJ1-1
D: NA
V: TRBV5-1
size: NA
DNA: TGCGCCAGCAGCCAATTCGACTCAGGAAAACCGAACACTGAAGCTTTCTTT
CDR3: CASSQFDSGKPNTEAFF

length: 13
J: TRBJ2-5
D: NA
V: TRBV7-3
size: NA
DNA: TGTGCCAGCAGCCCCTCTAGCCCTGAGACCCAGTACTTC
CDR3: CASSPSSPETQYF

length: 16
J: TRBJ2-7
D: NA
V: TRBV7-2
size: NA
DNA: TGTGCCAGCAGCCTGTACCTGGGCACGAGGGCTGGTGAGCAGTACTTC
CDR3: CASSLYLGTRAGEQYF

length: 15
J: TRBJ2-4
D: TRBD2
V: TRBV6-1
size: NA
DNA: TGTGCCAGCAGTCCTAGCGGGGGATCCAAAAACATTCAGTACTTC
CDR3: CASSPSGGSKNIQYF

length: 15
J: TRBJ1-2
D: NA
V: TRBV6-5
size: NA
DNA: TGTGCCAGCAGTTACTCTCGCCAGGAGTCCTATGGCTACACCTTC
CDR3: CASSYSRQESYGYTF

length: 14
J: TRBJ2-2
D: NA
V: TRBV6-1
size: NA
DNA: TGTGCCAGCAGACAGGCAGTATACACCGGGGAGCTGTTTTTT
CDR3: CASRQAVYTGELFF

length: 15
J: TRBJ2-7
D: TRBD2
V: TRBV6-5
size: NA
DNA: TGTGCCAGCAGTTCTCTAGCGGGGGGAACCTACGAGCAGTACTTC
CDR3: CASSSLAGGTYEQYF

length: 16
J: TRBJ2-1
D: TRBD2
V: TRBV7-8
size: NA
DNA: TGTGCCAGCAGCTCACTAGCGGTTAGCTCCTACAATGAGCAGTTCTTC
CDR3: CASSSLAVSSYNEQFF

length: 14
J: TRBJ2-5
D: NA
V: TRBV4-3
size: once
DNA: TGCGCCAGCAGCCCATCAGGGCGGGAAGAGACCCAGTACTTC
CDR3: CASSPSGREETQYF

length: 14
J: TRBJ2-3
D: TRBD2
V: TRBV2
size: NA
DNA: TGTGCCAGCAGTAAACTAGCGGTCACAGATACGCAGTATTTT
CDR3: CASSKLAVTDTQYF

length: 17
J: TRBJ2-1
D: NA
V: TRBV5-4
size: NA
DNA: TGTGCCAGCAGCTTGGGGGGCAGGAGCCTCTCCTACAATGAGCAGTTCTTC
CDR3: CASSLGGRSLSYNEQFF

length: 15
J: TRBJ1-1
D: NA
V: TRBV6-1
size: NA
DNA: TGTGCCAGCAGTCCTAACGGACTGCCGAACACTGAAGCTTTCTTT
CDR3: CASSPNGLPNTEAFF

length: 12
J: TRBJ2-7
D: TRBD1
V: TRBV7-9
size: once
DNA: TGTGCCAGCAGCGCCACGGACAGGGAGCAGTACTTC
CDR3: CASSATDREQYF

length: 15
J: TRBJ2-3
D: TRBD2
V: TRBV6-1
size: once
DNA: TGTGCCAGCAGGAGACTAGCGGGAGCGGCAGATACGCAGTATTTT
CDR3: CASRRLAGAADTQYF

length: 22
J: TRBJ2-6
D: NA
V: TRBV21-1
size: NA
DNA: TGTGCCAGCAGCAGCCATAAATTCGACCAGGGGGCCAGTGTTTCTGGGGCCAACGTCCTGACTTTC
CDR3: CASSSHKFDQGASVSGANVLTF

length: 11
J: TRBJ1-1
D: NA
V: TRBV2
size: NA
DNA: TGTGCCAGCAGCCCCGGACATCAAGCTTTCTTT
CDR3: CASSPGHQAFF

length: 13
J: TRBJ1-1
D: NA
V: TRBV2
size: NA
DNA: TGTGCCAGCAATAGGGCTGAAGGCACTGAAGCTTTCTTT
CDR3: CASNRAEGTEAFF

length: 16
J: TRBJ2-1
D: NA
V: TRBV19
size: NA
DNA: TGTGCCAGTAGTACCCGAGCCACCCAGGGTCACAATGAGCAGTTCTTC
CDR3: CASSTRATQGHNEQFF

length: 15
J: TRBJ1-5
D: TRBD1
V: TRBV7-2
size: once
DNA: TGTGCCAGCAGCTTAGGACAGGGGAACAATCAGCCCCAGCATTTT
CDR3: CASSLGQGNNQPQHF

length: 13
J: TRBJ1-4
D: TRBD1
V: TRBV30
size: NA
DNA: TGTGCCTGGAGTGGGGACAGTAATGAAAAACTGTTTTTT
CDR3: CAWSGDSNEKLFF

length: 16
J: TRBJ2-3
D: NA
V: TRBV9
size: NA
DNA: TGTGCCAGCAGCCATGACAGAGGACGCGATTCAGATACGCAGTATTTT
CDR3: CASSHDRGRDSDTQYF